The entry below describes one TCR beta chain. Its antigen remains unknown. The sample comes from a study of T cell repertoires in ileal Crohn's disease. General study findings and limits: Within the first postoperative year, endoscopy came at median approximately 6.6 months. Mucosal expansions were suggested to be mainly CD8 T cells.

Clones were sequenced by immunoSEQ multiplex PCR, and TCRdb holds only the in-frame ones, with some missing. The sample shows 9,000 to 13,000 clones, 75% to 85% of them seen only once. V shed 6 bases, J shed 3 bases, and the junction held 3 bases outside the gene matches. The CDR3 spans 13 residues. Germline lookup yields CDR1 SGHRS and CDR2 YFSETQ. Described time point: neoterminal ileum biopsy at postoperative endoscopy, about 6 months after surgery. This TCR came from an adult with Crohn's disease. V is TRBV5-1 and J is TRBJ1-2; 9 nucleotides line up with TRBD1. Sequenced: ileal tissue. The CDR3 DNA follows: TGCGCCAGCACCGGGACAGGGTACTATGGCTACACCTTC. As protein: CASTGTGYYGYTF.